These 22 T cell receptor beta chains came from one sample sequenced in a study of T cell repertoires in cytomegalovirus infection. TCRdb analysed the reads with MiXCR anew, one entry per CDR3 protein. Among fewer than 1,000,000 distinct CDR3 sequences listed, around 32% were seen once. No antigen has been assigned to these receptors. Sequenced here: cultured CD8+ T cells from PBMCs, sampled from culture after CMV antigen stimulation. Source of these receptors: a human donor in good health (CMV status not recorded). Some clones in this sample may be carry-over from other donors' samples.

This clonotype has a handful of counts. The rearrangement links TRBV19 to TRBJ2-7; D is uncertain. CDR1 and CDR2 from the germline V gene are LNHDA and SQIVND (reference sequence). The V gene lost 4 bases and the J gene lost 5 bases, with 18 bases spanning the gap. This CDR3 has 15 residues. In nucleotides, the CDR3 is TGTGCCAGTAGTACCAGTCGGAGTTTCAACCACGAGCAGTACTTC. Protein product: CASSTSRSFNHEQYF.

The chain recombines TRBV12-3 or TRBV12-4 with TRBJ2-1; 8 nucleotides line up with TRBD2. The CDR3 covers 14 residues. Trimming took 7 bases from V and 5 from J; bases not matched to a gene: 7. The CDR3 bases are TGTGCCAGCATCTCGGGGGGGCCCCACAATGAGCAGTTCTTC. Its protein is CASISGGPHNEQFF.

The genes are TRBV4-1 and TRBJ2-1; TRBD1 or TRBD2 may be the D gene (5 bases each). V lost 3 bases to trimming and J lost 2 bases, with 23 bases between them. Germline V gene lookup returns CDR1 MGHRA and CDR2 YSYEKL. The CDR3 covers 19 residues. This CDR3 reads CASSQTRLSRDPAYNEQFF. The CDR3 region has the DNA TGCGCCAGCAGCCAGACACGTCTATCCCGGGACCCCGCCTACAATGAGCAGTTCTTC.

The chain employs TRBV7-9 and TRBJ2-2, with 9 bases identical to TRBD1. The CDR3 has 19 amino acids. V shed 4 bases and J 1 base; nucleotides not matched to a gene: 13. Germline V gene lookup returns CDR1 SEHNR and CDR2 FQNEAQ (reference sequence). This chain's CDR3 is CASSSIEAGTGLNTGELFF. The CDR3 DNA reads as TGTGCCAGCAGCTCCATAGAGGCCGGGACAGGGTTGAACACCGGGGAGCTGTTTTTT.

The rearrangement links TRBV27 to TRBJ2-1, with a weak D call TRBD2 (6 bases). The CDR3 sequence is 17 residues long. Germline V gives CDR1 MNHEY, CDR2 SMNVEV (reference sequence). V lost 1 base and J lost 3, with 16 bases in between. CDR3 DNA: TGTGCCAGCAGTTTATTGGGCGGGAACCCACACTACAATGAGCAGTTCTTC. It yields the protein CASSLLGGNPHYNEQFF.

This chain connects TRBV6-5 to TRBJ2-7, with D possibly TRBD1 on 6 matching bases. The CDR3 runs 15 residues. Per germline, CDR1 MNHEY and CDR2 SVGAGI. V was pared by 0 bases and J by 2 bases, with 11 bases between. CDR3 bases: TGTGCCAGCAGTTACTCGAGGGCAGGGGCCTACGAGCAGTACTTC. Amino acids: CASSYSRAGAYEQYF.

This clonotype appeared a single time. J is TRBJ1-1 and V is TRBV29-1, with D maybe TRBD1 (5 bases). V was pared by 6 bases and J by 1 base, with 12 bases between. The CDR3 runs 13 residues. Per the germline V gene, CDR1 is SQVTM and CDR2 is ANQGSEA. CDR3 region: CSVGGYQNTEAFF. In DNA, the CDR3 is TGCAGCGTCGGGGGGTACCAGAACACTGAAGCTTTCTTT.

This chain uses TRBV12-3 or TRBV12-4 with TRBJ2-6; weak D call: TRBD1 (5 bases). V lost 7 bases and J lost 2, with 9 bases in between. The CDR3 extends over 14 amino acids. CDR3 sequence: CASKQVAGANVLTF. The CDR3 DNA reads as TGTGCCAGCAAACAGGTGGCTGGGGCCAACGTCCTGACTTTC.

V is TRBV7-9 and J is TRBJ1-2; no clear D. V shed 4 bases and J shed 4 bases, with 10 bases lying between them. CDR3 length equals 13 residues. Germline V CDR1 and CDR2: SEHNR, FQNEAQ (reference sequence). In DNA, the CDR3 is TGTGCCAGCAGCTCTACCCATACCTATGGCTACACCTTC. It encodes CASSSTHTYGYTF.

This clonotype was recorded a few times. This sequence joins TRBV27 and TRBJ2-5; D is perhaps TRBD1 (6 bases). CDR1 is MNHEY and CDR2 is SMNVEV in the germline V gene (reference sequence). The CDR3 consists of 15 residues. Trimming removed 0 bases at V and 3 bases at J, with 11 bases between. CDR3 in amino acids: CASSLSWGLEETQYF. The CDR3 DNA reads TGTGCCAGCAGTTTATCTTGGGGGCTGGAAGAGACCCAGTACTTC.

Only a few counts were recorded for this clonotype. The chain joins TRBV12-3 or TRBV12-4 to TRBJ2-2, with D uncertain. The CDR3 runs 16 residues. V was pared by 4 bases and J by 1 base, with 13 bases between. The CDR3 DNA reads TGTGCCAGCAGTTCCTTGGTGGGCCTGAACACCGGGGAGCTGTTTTTT. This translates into CASSSLVGLNTGELFF.

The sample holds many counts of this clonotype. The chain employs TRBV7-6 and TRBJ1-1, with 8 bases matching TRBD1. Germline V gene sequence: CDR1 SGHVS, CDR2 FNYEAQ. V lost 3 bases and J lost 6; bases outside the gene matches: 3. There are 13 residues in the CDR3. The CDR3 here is CASSFGQGAEAFF. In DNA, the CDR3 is TGTGCCAGCAGCTTTGGACAGGGAGCTGAAGCTTTCTTT.

The CDR3 DNA is TGTGCCACCCGCTACGAGCAGTACGTC. Its translation is CATRYEQYV. The chain couples TRBV10-3 to TRBJ2-7; no firm D call. V was trimmed by 10 bases and J by 3 bases, leaving 4 bases between them. Germline CDR1 ENHRY, CDR2 SYGVKD. The CDR3 runs 9 residues.

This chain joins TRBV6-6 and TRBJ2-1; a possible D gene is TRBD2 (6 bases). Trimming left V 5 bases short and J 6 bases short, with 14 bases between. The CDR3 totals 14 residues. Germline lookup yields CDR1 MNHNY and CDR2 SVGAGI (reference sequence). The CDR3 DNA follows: TGTGCCAGCAGTAGGGTGGTCGGGGGCAATGAGCAGTTCTTC. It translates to CASSRVVGGNEQFF.

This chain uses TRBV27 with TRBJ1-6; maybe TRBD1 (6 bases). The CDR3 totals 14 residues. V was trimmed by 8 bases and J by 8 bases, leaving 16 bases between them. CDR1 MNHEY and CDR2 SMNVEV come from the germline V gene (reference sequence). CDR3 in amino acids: CASGGPVNHSPLHF. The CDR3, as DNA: TGTGCCAGCGGGGGGCCAGTAAATCATTCACCCCTCCACTTT.

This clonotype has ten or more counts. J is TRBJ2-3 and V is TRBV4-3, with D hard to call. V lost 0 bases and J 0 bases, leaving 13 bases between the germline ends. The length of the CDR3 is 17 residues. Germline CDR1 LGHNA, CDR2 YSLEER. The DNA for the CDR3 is TGCGCCAGCAGCCAAGACCTATTGACGCAGAGCACAGATACGCAGTATTTT. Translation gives CASSQDLLTQSTDTQYF.

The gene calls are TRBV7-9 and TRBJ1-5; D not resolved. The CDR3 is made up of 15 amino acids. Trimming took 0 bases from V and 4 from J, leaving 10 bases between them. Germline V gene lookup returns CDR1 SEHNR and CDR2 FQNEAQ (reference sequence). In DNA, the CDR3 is TGTGCCAGCAGCTTAGCCCCGTGGGGAAATCAGCCCCAGCATTTT. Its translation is CASSLAPWGNQPQHF.

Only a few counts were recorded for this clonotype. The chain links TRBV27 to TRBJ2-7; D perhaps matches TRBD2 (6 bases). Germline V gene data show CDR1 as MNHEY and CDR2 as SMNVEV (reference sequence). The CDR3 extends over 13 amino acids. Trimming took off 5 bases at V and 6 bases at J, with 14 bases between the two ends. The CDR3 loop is CASSDLTGGEQYF. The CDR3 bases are TGTGCCAGCAGTGATCTGACCGGGGGCGAGCAGTACTTC.

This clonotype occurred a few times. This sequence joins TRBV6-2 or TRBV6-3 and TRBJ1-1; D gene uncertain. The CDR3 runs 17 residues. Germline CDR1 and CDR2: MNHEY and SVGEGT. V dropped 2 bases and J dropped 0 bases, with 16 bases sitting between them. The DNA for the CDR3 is TGTGCCAGCAGTTACCCGAAGTCAGCGCACATGAACACTGAAGCTTTCTTT. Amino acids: CASSYPKSAHMNTEAFF.

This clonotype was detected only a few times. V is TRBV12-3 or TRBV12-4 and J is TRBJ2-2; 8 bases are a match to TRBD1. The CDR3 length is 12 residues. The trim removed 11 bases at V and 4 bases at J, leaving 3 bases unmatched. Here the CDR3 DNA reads TGTGCCGGACAGGGTTTCACCGGGGAGCTGTTTTTT. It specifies CAGQGFTGELFF.

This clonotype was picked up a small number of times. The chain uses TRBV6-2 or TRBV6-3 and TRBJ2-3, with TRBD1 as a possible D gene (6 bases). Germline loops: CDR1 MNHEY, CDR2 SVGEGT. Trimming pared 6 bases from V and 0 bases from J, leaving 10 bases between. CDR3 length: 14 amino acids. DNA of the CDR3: TGTGCCAGCAGACGCGGACAGAGCACAGATACGCAGTATTTT. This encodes CASRRGQSTDTQYF.

This CDR3 is CASSLSAGDESYEQYF. The CDR3 DNA is TGTGCCAGCAGTTTATCGGCAGGGGATGAGTCCTACGAGCAGTACTTC. The chain employs TRBV27 and TRBJ2-7; perhaps TRBD1 as D (6 bases). CDR3 length equals 16 residues. CDR1 MNHEY and CDR2 SMNVEV come from the germline V gene (reference sequence). Deletions cut 0 bases from V and 1 base from J, with 13 bases between.